These T cell receptor beta chains were read from a single sample in a study of cytomegalovirus exposure and HLA in healthy donors. Clones were read by immunoSEQ multiplex PCR, and TCRdb kept only the in-frame ones, dropping some. Altogether about 94,000 clones are present, more than 70% being singletons, with the ten largest covering 3.8%. The sequenced sample was PBMCs. The receptor set was obtained from a woman in her thirties or forties in good health and CMV-seronegative. The CDR3 runs from the conserved cysteine through the conserved F or W.

TRBJ1-1	TRBV5-4	CASSLADRGEAFF
TRBJ2-1	TRBV5-1	CASSWRTRGDEQFF
TRBJ1-4	TRBV5-1	CASSLGGQGATNEKLFF
TRBJ1-6	TRBV18	CASSKTVAAPLHF
TRBJ2-1	TRBV29-1	CSVEGTRSSGNEQFF
TRBJ1-1	TRBV29-1	CSVWAWNTEAFF
TRBJ1-2	TRBV19	CASSYRDYGYTF
TRBJ1-5	TRBV30	CAWGGNRGGQPQHF
TRBJ1-6	TRBV5-6	CASSLVGQNSPLHF
TRBJ1-5	TRBV30	CAWSRQGDQPQHF
TRBJ2-7	TRBV7-9	CASRDWVNNEQYF
TRBJ2-3	TRBV4-3	CASSQFLRGEDTQYF
TRBJ2-3	TRBV5-1	CASSSGGDPWTDTQYF
TRBJ2-3	TRBV7-2	CASSLDRDTQYF
TRBJ1-5	TRBV2	CASSEALRSRVFEPQHF
TRBJ1-4	TRBV7-9	CASSGQGGENEKLFF
TRBJ1-4	TRBV4-2	CASSQGEAGGEEKLFF
TRBJ2-3	TRBV7-2	CASSPGGGGSTDTQYF
TRBJ1-4	TRBV9	CASSGDSPDVFGEKLFF
TRBJ2-3	TRBV6-4	CASSNSQGGVLDTQYF
TRBJ1-5	TRBV6-6	CASLPGGFGQPQNF
TRBJ1-4	TRBV4-3	CASSQEDRGKLFF
TRBJ2-2	TRBV29-1	CSVELARGELFF
TRBJ1-1	TRBV7-9	CSSSTYRGRGNTEAFF
TRBJ1-5	TRBV6-1	CASSDYTSNQPQHF
TRBJ1-1	TRBV27	CASSSFRGVSEAFF